These T cell receptor beta chains were read from a single sample in a study of OX40 agonist ivuxolimab in advanced cancers. The protocol was immunoSEQ multiplex PCR, while the TCRdb copy is restricted to in-frame clones and leaves out a portion. The sample consists of 71,000 or so clones, approximately 90% of them appearing once. The sample was CD4+ or CD8+ T cells sorted from blood, taken in a trial of the OX40 agonist ivuxolimab. The source is an adult with an advanced solid tumor such as melanoma, head and neck, liver or kidney cancer. The CDR3 runs from the conserved cysteine through the conserved F or W. The order of the fields is clone size, D gene, J gene, V gene, CDR3 DNA, CDR3 protein. The D gene is left open where the match is weak. Rows give clone size only sometimes, using once, few, many, or a class for an expanded clone.

size: NA
D: NA
J: TRBJ2-3
V: TRBV6-1
DNA: TGTGCCGGGGGACTTCTCACAGATACGCAGTATTTT
CDR3: CAGGLLTDTQYF

size: NA
D: TRBD1
J: TRBJ2-3
V: TRBV9
DNA: TGTGCCAGCAGTGGACAGGGGTGGGCAGATACGCAGTATTTT
CDR3: CASSGQGWADTQYF

size: NA
D: TRBD2
J: TRBJ2-3
V: TRBV7-2
DNA: TGTGCCAGCAGCTTAGCGCGTAGCGGGAGAGGAGGTACGCAGTATTTT
CDR3: CASSLARSGRGGTQYF

size: NA
D: TRBD1
J: TRBJ1-2
V: TRBV29-1
DNA: TGCAGCGTTGGTTCAGGGGGCCTTAACTATGGCTACACCTTC
CDR3: CSVGSGGLNYGYTF

size: NA
D: TRBD1
J: TRBJ1-1
V: TRBV7-9
DNA: TGTGCCAGCAGCCGCACAGGGGAGACTGAAGCTTTCTTT
CDR3: CASSRTGETEAFF

size: NA
D: NA
J: TRBJ1-3
V: TRBV6-6
DNA: TGTGCCAGCTTGCCCAGTTCCTCTGGAAACACCATATATTTT
CDR3: CASLPSSSGNTIYF

size: NA
D: TRBD2
J: TRBJ2-5
V: TRBV7-7
DNA: TGTGCTAGCAGCGCCGTGGGCGGGGGGCCCCAAGAGACCCAGTACTTC
CDR3: CASSAVGGGPQETQYF

size: NA
D: TRBD1
J: TRBJ2-3
V: TRBV27
DNA: TGTGCCAGCAGGAGGACAGGGAGGACAGATACGCAGTATTTT
CDR3: CASRRTGRTDTQYF

size: NA
D: NA
J: TRBJ1-2
V: TRBV25-1
DNA: TGTGCCAGCAGTGAAGTAAGAGGGCGCGGCTACACCTTC
CDR3: CASSEVRGRGYTF

size: once
D: NA
J: TRBJ2-3
V: TRBV9
DNA: TGTGCCAGCAGCCGGGCTACAGATACGCAGTATTTT
CDR3: CASSRATDTQYF

size: NA
D: TRBD1
J: TRBJ1-3
V: TRBV6-5
DNA: TGTGCCAGCAGTTCCAACAGGGGGATGGGAAACACCATATATTTT
CDR3: CASSSNRGMGNTIYF

size: NA
D: NA
J: TRBJ2-2
V: TRBV5-1
DNA: TGCGCCAGCTCCTTGGGGGTAAACACCGGGGAGCTGTTTTTT
CDR3: CASSLGVNTGELFF

size: NA
D: NA
J: TRBJ2-7
V: TRBV30
DNA: TGTGCCTGGAGTGTAGGGGCCGAGCAGTACTTC
CDR3: CAWSVGAEQYF

size: NA
D: TRBD2
J: TRBJ2-3
V: TRBV5-1
DNA: TGCGCCAGCAGTGGACTAGCCGTCTTCACAGATACGCAGTATTTT
CDR3: CASSGLAVFTDTQYF

size: NA
D: NA
J: TRBJ2-1
V: TRBV5-1
DNA: TGCGCCAGCAGCGGCATCGATGAGCAGTTCTTC
CDR3: CASSGIDEQFF

size: NA
D: NA
J: TRBJ2-7
V: TRBV4-3
DNA: TGCGCCAGCAGCCAAGCTGGGGGCGAGCAGTACTTC
CDR3: CASSQAGGEQYF

size: NA
D: TRBD1
J: TRBJ1-2
V: TRBV28
DNA: TGTGCCAGCAGTTTTGTTTCGGGACAGACGAACTATGGCTACACCTTC
CDR3: CASSFVSGQTNYGYTF

size: NA
D: NA
J: TRBJ1-1
V: TRBV11-3
DNA: TGTGCCAGCAGCTCATATAATCGGGATTCCAACACTGAAGCTTTCTTT
CDR3: CASSSYNRDSNTEAFF

size: NA
D: TRBD2
J: TRBJ2-2
V: TRBV10-3
DNA: TGTGCCATCAGTGGAACGGGACTAGCGGTCACCGGGGAGCTGTTTTTT
CDR3: CAISGTGLAVTGELFF

size: NA
D: TRBD2
J: TRBJ2-7
V: TRBV11-2
DNA: TGTGCCAGCAGCACGGGACTAGCCCCCGAGCAGTACTTC
CDR3: CASSTGLAPEQYF

size: NA
D: TRBD2
J: TRBJ2-5
V: TRBV6-4
DNA: TGTGCCAGCAGCGCCGGGACTACTGGGGTAGAAGAGACCCAGTACTTC
CDR3: CASSAGTTGVEETQYF

size: NA
D: NA
J: TRBJ1-1
V: TRBV18
DNA: TGTGCCAGCTCCCCAAAAAATGGCGTTGAAGCTTTCTTT
CDR3: CASSPKNGVEAFF

size: once
D: TRBD2
J: TRBJ2-5
V: TRBV5-1
DNA: TGCGCCAGCAGCTCCCAGCGGGGACAAGAGACCCAGTACTTC
CDR3: CASSSQRGQETQYF

size: NA
D: NA
J: TRBJ2-1
V: TRBV9
DNA: TGTGCCAGCAGCGTGGGACCTGCGAACAATGAGCAGTTCTTC
CDR3: CASSVGPANNEQFF

size: NA
D: NA
J: TRBJ1-3
V: TRBV18
DNA: TGTGCCAGCTCACCACCTGTCTCGTTCTCTGGAAACACCATATATTTT
CDR3: CASSPPVSFSGNTIYF

size: NA
D: NA
J: TRBJ1-3
V: TRBV29-1
DNA: TGCAGCGTTGAGGGGGGGGCCTCTGGAAACACCATATATTTT
CDR3: CSVEGGASGNTIYF

size: NA
D: NA
J: TRBJ2-3
V: TRBV5-4
DNA: TGTGCCAGCAGCTCGACCCAGACTTTCACAGATACGCAGTATTTT
CDR3: CASSSTQTFTDTQYF

size: NA
D: TRBD2
J: TRBJ2-3
V: TRBV11-3
DNA: TGTGCCAGCAGTAAGCGGGAGGGAGATACGCAGTATTTT
CDR3: CASSKREGDTQYF

size: NA
D: NA
J: TRBJ1-3
V: TRBV11-3
DNA: TGTGCCAGCAGCTTAGGCCCCGCGGAGGCCGGAAACACCATATATTTT
CDR3: CASSLGPAEAGNTIYF

size: NA
D: NA
J: TRBJ1-2
V: TRBV30
DNA: TGTGCCTGGAGTCTGGTGGGTTTCGGTGGCTACACCTTC
CDR3: CAWSLVGFGGYTF

size: NA
D: NA
J: TRBJ2-4
V: TRBV15
DNA: TGTGCCACCCAGTACGGGCATCTGGCCAAAAACATTCAGTACTTC
CDR3: CATQYGHLAKNIQYF

size: NA
D: NA
J: TRBJ2-7
V: TRBV19
DNA: TGTGCCAGTAACCAAGGGCTGTCCAGCTCCTACGAGCAGTACTTC
CDR3: CASNQGLSSSYEQYF

size: NA
D: NA
J: TRBJ1-6
V: TRBV30
DNA: TGTGCCTGGAGTTACCGACGTCCATCGCCCCTCCACTTT
CDR3: CAWSYRRPSPLHF

size: NA
D: TRBD1
J: TRBJ2-7
V: TRBV4-1
DNA: TGCGCCAGCAGCCAAGATCCGGACAGGGATAGAGAGCAGTACTTC
CDR3: CASSQDPDRDREQYF